The present T cell receptor beta chain was sequenced within a study of cytomegalovirus exposure and HLA in healthy donors. The trim removed 3 bases at V and 1 base at J, leaving 11 bases unmatched. Germline V CDR1 and CDR2: SGHTA, FQGNSA. This CDR3 has 18 amino acids. This clone appeared a single time. Its antigen is as yet unknown. Overall study results and limits: As confirmed in vitro, a few CMV-associated chains were specific for CMV antigens. Rarity marked most TCR sequences, yet some public TCRs occurred in many donors. Indistinguishable V segments, including TRBV6-2 and TRBV6-3, were excluded.

Researchers ran the PCR with 60 Vbeta and 13 Jbeta primers. Assay used: immunoSEQ multiplex PCR; TCRdb lists only in-frame clones, some missing. Of 110,000 or so clones listed, approximately 72% were seen once; the top ten hold around 1.3%. The sequencing input was PBMCs. The origin of this receptor is a man aged 30-40 years in good health and CMV-seronegative. J is TRBJ1-4 and V is TRBV7-2, with TRBD1 identical over 7 bases. Written as DNA, the CDR3 is TGTGCCAGCAGCTTCGCCGGGACAGCAACCAGAACTAATGAAAAACTGTTTTTT. It encodes CASSFAGTATRTNEKLFF. The whole variable domain, filled in from reference TRBV7-2 and TRBJ1-4, reads GAGVSQSPSNKVTEKGKDVELRCDPISGHTALYWYRQSLGQGLEFLIYFQGNSAPDKSGLPSDRFSAERTGGSVSTLTIQRTQQEDSAVYLCASSFAGTATRTNEKLFFGSGTQLSVL.